A selection of T cell receptor beta chains follows, all from one sample in a study of blood T cells in healthy people across ages. Via MiXCR, TCRdb re-called the 5' RACE reads, giving one row per CDR3 protein. The repertoire consists of 1.5 million or so distinct CDR3 sequences, with roughly 45% occurring once and the leading ten covering under 8%. Sequenced sample: blood. These receptors were collected from a woman aged 18-30 years in good health. Both conserved end residues are part of each CDR3. D genes are given only for firm matches. A row's size may be missing; if present it is once, few, many or a size class.

>TRBV7-9|TRBJ2-7|TRBD2|few
CASSLGLAPEQYF
TGTGCCAGCAGCTTAGGACTAGCGCCCGAGCAGTACTTC
>TRBV3-1|TRBJ2-5|TRBD2|few
CASSLGLAGAAYQETQYF
TGTGCCAGCAGCCTCGGGCTAGCGGGGGCCGCGTACCAAGAGACCCAGTACTTC
>TRBV4-1|TRBJ2-5|-|-
CASSQLILETQYF
TGCGCCAGCAGCCAGCTTATCCTAGAGACCCAGTACTTC
>TRBV10-3|TRBJ2-6|-|-
CAIRGGANVLTF
TGTGCCATCAGGGGGGGGGCCAACGTCCTGACTTTC
>TRBV10-3|TRBJ2-1|-|many
CAISESNGAYNEQFF
TGTGCCATCAGTGAGTCCAACGGAGCCTACAATGAGCAGTTCTTC
>TRBV12-3/TRBV12-4|TRBJ2-1|TRBD1|-
CASSLAQGQLNEQFF
TGTGCCAGCAGTTTAGCACAGGGGCAGCTCAATGAGCAGTTCTTC
>TRBV20-1|TRBJ2-7|-|-
CSALHAGEQYF
TGCAGTGCCCTTCATGCCGGCGAGCAGTACTTC
>TRBV3-1|TRBJ2-7|TRBD2|-
CASSQGSGRAHEQYF
TGTGCCAGCAGCCAAGGAAGCGGGAGGGCCCACGAGCAGTACTTC
>TRBV28|TRBJ2-3|TRBD2|once
CASRASGGPSDTQYF
TGTGCCAGCAGGGCTAGCGGGGGGCCTTCAGATACGCAGTATTTT
>TRBV2|TRBJ2-1|TRBD2|-
CASSDQGLASNEQFF
TGTGCCAGCAGTGATCAGGGACTAGCGTCTAATGAGCAGTTCTTC
>TRBV9|TRBJ2-3|TRBD2|-
CASRAGLSTDTQYF
TGTGCCAGCAGAGCGGGATTGAGCACAGATACGCAGTATTTT
>TRBV7-2|TRBJ1-2|TRBD1|few
CASSYRGVYGYTF
TGTGCCAGCAGCTACAGGGGGGTCTATGGCTACACCTTC
>TRBV12-3/TRBV12-4|TRBJ2-4|-|few
CASSLGAVTYF
TGTGCCAGCAGTTTAGGGGCAGTTACGTACTTC
>TRBV4-2|TRBJ2-5|TRBD1|-
CASSQTGLSETQYF
TGTGCCAGCAGTCAGACAGGGCTTTCCGAGACCCAGTACTTC
>TRBV10-3|TRBJ2-1|-|few
CAISESRRGRVNEQFF
TGTGCCATCAGTGAGTCTCGTAGGGGTCGGGTGAATGAGCAGTTCTTC
>TRBV10-1|TRBJ1-2|-|-
CASSESQSYGYTF
TGCGCCAGCAGTGAGAGTCAGTCCTATGGCTACACCTTC
>TRBV20-1|TRBJ1-1|-|-
CSAPPAGRNTEAFF
TGCAGTGCTCCACCCGCCGGGCGAAACACTGAAGCTTTCTTT
>TRBV6-4|TRBJ2-1|TRBD2|many
CASSDAGGTTNEQFF
TGTGCCAGCAGTGACGCCGGGGGGACCACCAATGAGCAGTTCTTC
>TRBV12-3/TRBV12-4|TRBJ1-1|-|-
CASSLQPQGTEAFF
TGTGCCAGCAGTTTACAGCCCCAGGGAACTGAAGCTTTCTTT
>TRBV4-2|TRBJ2-3|-|-
CASSQDRQEGDTQYF
TGTGCCAGCAGCCAAGATAGGCAGGAGGGAGATACGCAGTATTTT
>TRBV9|TRBJ1-4|TRBD1|few
CASSARDREGEKLFF
TGTGCCAGCAGCGCCAGGGACAGGGAAGGTGAAAAACTGTTTTTT
>TRBV10-3|TRBJ1-2|TRBD1|-
CAISDPRTGEGYTF
TGTGCCATCAGCGATCCAAGGACAGGGGAAGGCTACACCTTC
>TRBV28|TRBJ1-2|-|few
CASSKETNYGYTF
TGTGCCAGCAGTAAGGAGACTAACTATGGCTACACCTTC
>TRBV3-1|TRBJ2-7|-|-
CASSQDGGSGAEQYF
TGTGCCAGCAGCCAAGATGGAGGCAGCGGAGCCGAGCAGTACTTC
>TRBV20-1|TRBJ2-5|TRBD2|-
CSARTSGGTQETQYF
TGCAGTGCCCGGACTAGCGGGGGGACCCAAGAGACCCAGTACTTC
>TRBV5-1|TRBJ2-7|-|few
CASSTALNEQYF
TGCGCCAGCTCGACAGCCCTGAACGAGCAGTACTTC
>TRBV6-5|TRBJ2-7|-|few
CASSSDSNYEQYF
TGTGCCAGCAGTTCCGACAGTAACTACGAGCAGTACTTC
>TRBV6-6|TRBJ2-3|-|-
CVSSSYWLRTDTQYF
TGTGTCAGCAGCTCCTACTGGCTCCGCACAGATACGCAGTATTTT
>TRBV2|TRBJ1-1|TRBD1|-
CASLRGRDTEAFF
TGTGCCAGCCTCAGGGGGCGCGACACTGAAGCTTTCTTT
>TRBV25-1|TRBJ2-7|TRBD2|-
CASSEWGGLGHYEQYF
TGTGCCAGCAGTGAATGGGGGGGGTTGGGCCACTACGAGCAGTACTTC
>TRBV10-3|TRBJ1-6|-|few
CAISDMGVPLHF
TGTGCCATCAGTGATATGGGGGTACCCCTCCACTTT
>TRBV18|TRBJ2-1|TRBD2|-
CASSPSGGGSYNEQFF
TGTGCCAGCTCACCATCGGGCGGGGGTTCCTACAATGAGCAGTTCTTC
>TRBV12-3/TRBV12-4|TRBJ1-2|-|-
CTSSYTNYGYTF
TGTACCAGCAGCTACACCAACTATGGCTACACCTTC
>TRBV6-2/TRBV6-3|TRBJ2-7|TRBD1|-
CASSYGRGRNNEQYF
TGTGCCAGCAGTTACGGCAGGGGGCGCAACAATGAGCAGTACTTC
>TRBV10-1|TRBJ2-3|-|-
CASSESWDSTQYF
TGCGCCAGCAGTGAGTCGTGGGACTCTACGCAGTATTTT
>TRBV29-1|TRBJ2-7|TRBD2|-
CSVVRREGVEQYF
TGCAGCGTTGTTCGGCGGGAGGGGGTCGAGCAGTACTTC
>TRBV5-1|TRBJ1-1|-|once
CASSLDGGVPEAFF
TGCGCCAGCAGCTTGGATGGGGGTGTTCCTGAAGCTTTCTTT
>TRBV20-1|TRBJ2-3|TRBD2|few
CSASTLAGTDTQYF
TGCAGTGCTAGTACCCTAGCGGGGACAGATACGCAGTATTTT
>TRBV20-1|TRBJ2-1|-|-
CGDLGQNNEQFF
TGCGGTGACCTGGGGCAGAACAATGAGCAGTTCTTC
>TRBV7-4|TRBJ2-5|-|-
CASSLTASYVQYF
TGTGCCAGCAGCTTGACTGCTAGCTACGTGCAGTACTTC
>TRBV9|TRBJ2-3|-|-
CASNPTNSTDTQYF
TGTGCCAGCAACCCGACTAACAGCACAGATACGCAGTATTTT
>TRBV20-1|TRBJ2-1|-|-
CSAHSGNNEQFF
TGCAGTGCTCACTCCGGGAACAATGAGCAGTTCTTC
>TRBV28|TRBJ1-2|TRBD1|-
CASSISGGVYGYTF
TGTGCCAGCAGTATTTCAGGGGGCGTTTATGGCTACACCTTC
>TRBV12-3/TRBV12-4|TRBJ2-5|TRBD2|few
CASSLAKGRTSGGETQYF
TGTGCCAGCAGTTTAGCAAAAGGGAGGACTAGCGGAGGAGAGACCCAGTACTTC
>TRBV7-9|TRBJ1-2|-|-
CASSLGTAQPYGYTF
TGTGCCAGCAGCTTAGGGACGGCCCAACCCTATGGCTACACCTTC
>TRBV5-1|TRBJ2-3|-|-
CASSRGWSTDTQYF
TGCGCCAGCAGCCGGGGATGGAGCACAGATACGCAGTATTTT
>TRBV20-1|TRBJ2-3|TRBD2|-
CSARAGLAGSRADTQYF
TGCAGTGCTAGAGCGGGACTAGCGGGATCAAGGGCGGATACGCAGTATTTT
>TRBV27|TRBJ2-1|TRBD2|once
CASSSTGLAGLYNEQFF
TGTGCCAGCAGTTCAACGGGACTAGCGGGCTTGTACAATGAGCAGTTCTTC
>TRBV9|TRBJ2-7|-|few
CASSVATSSYEQYF
TGTGCCAGCAGCGTAGCTACAAGCTCCTACGAGCAGTACTTC
>TRBV9|TRBJ2-1|-|-
CASSHPQPSDHSSYNEQFF
TGTGCCAGCAGCCATCCACAACCGAGCGACCATAGCTCCTACAATGAGCAGTTCTTC
>TRBV10-3|TRBJ2-7|TRBD1|few
CAISLPVSGTGGSEQYF
TGTGCCATCAGTCTTCCCGTTTCCGGGACAGGGGGGTCCGAGCAGTACTTC
>TRBV2|TRBJ1-2|TRBD1|few
CASSLGQGDDGYTF
TGTGCCAGCAGTCTGGGACAGGGAGACGATGGCTACACCTTC
>TRBV18|TRBJ2-3|TRBD2|-
CASSRRTSGTDTQYF
TGTGCCAGCTCACGACGGACTAGCGGTACAGATACGCAGTATTTT
>TRBV2|TRBJ1-4|TRBD1|-
CASAGGGFGEKLFF
TGTGCCAGCGCCGGAGGGGGCTTCGGTGAAAAACTGTTTTTT